This TCR beta chain was documented in a study of cytomegalovirus exposure and HLA in healthy donors. The PCR used 60 Vbeta and 13 Jbeta primers. Data came from immunoSEQ multiplex PCR; TCRdb stores just in-frame clones and leaves some out. The data contain 110,000 or so clones, around 63% of them singletons. The V end was cut by 7 bases, the J end by 1 base, with 9 bases between. Germline V gene lookup returns CDR1 MDHEN and CDR2 SYDVKM. This CDR3 has 13 residues. The TCR sequence derives from a man aged 25-40 years in good health and CMV-seronegative. The material sequenced was PBMCs. The chain joins TRBV28 to TRBJ2-3; D gene uncertain. CDR3 in amino acids: CASTLPGTDTQYF. The CDR3 DNA is TGTGCCAGCACCCTTCCCGGCACAGATACGCAGTATTTT.